The present T cell receptor (beta chain) was sequenced within a study of blood T cell repertoires in COVID-19. At the level of the study: Samples representing acute and convalescent COVID-19 were sourced from the United States, Italy and Spain. The analysed material was cDNA or gDNA that came from T cells, B-cell-depleted T cells, or PBMCs.

In the authors' methods: From reference gene primer amplification, estimates of nucleated cell counts were derived. Data came from immunoSEQ multiplex PCR; TCRdb stores just in-frame clones and leaves some out. The D gene and trimming were derived from the DNA, and the V and J assignments and clone size from that table. This table has roughly 350,000 clones, 85% to 90% appearing once. The CDR3 spans 15 residues. The germline gives CDR1 LGHNA, CDR2 YSLEER. A word on this clone: Its ends do not fully match the called genes, so a read error is possible.

This sequence joins TRBV4-3 and TRBJ1-2; D not resolved. Sequenced input: peripheral blood. This TCR came from a woman in her 70s with COVID-19, enrolled during active disease. The CDR3 nucleotides are TGCGCCAGCAGCGAAGAATGGGAGGGTAACTATGGCTACACCTTC. This sequence encodes CASSEEWEGNYGYTF.